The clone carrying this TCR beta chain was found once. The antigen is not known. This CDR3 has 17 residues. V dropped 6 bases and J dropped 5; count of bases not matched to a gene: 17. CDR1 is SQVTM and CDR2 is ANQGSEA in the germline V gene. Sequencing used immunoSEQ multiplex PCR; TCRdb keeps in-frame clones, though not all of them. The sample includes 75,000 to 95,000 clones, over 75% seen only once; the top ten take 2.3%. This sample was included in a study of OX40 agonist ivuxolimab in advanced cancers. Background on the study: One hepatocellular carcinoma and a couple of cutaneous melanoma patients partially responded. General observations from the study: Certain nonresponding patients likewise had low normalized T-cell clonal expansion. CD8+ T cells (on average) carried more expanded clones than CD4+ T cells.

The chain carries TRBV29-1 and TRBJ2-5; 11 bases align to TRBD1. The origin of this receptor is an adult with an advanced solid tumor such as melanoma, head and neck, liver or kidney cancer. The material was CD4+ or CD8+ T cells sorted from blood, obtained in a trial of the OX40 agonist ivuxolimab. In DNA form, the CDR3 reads TGCAGCGTCCCCACCAGTACCGGGACAGGGGGTTCGGAGACCCAGTACTTC. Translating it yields CSVPTSTGTGGSETQYF.